This T cell receptor beta chain was documented in a study of metastatic and nonmetastatic thyroid tumors. Overall study context: Malignant and benign thyroid patients had repertoires compared in peripheral blood and tumor or nodule tissue. Whole-study findings and limits: When malignant thyroid tumors were compared with benign nodules, TCR beta diversity was reportedly significantly higher in the malignant tumors. This held in both blood and tumor samples.

Worth noting for this clone: What it binds is not known.

Prior to thyroid surgery, none of the patients had received any treatment. With MiXCR, TCRdb reprocessed the PCR reads. Among some 23,000 clones, 22% were seen once, and the ten largest hold 9% to 15%. The source of this sequence is a female donor with papillary thyroid cancer or a benign thyroid nodule (not recorded which). Some clones in this sample may be carry-over from other donors' samples. Sequencing was carried out using tumor tissue.

CDR3 coding DNA: TGTGCCAGCAGTCTGGGACTAGCAGGCACCGGGGAGCTGTTTTTT. Translating it yields CASSLGLAGTGELFF. The chain is built from TRBV12-3 or TRBV12-4 and TRBJ2-2, with TRBD2 identical over 9 bases. V lost 5 bases and J lost 4; bases outside the gene matches: 5. This CDR3 comprises 15 residues.